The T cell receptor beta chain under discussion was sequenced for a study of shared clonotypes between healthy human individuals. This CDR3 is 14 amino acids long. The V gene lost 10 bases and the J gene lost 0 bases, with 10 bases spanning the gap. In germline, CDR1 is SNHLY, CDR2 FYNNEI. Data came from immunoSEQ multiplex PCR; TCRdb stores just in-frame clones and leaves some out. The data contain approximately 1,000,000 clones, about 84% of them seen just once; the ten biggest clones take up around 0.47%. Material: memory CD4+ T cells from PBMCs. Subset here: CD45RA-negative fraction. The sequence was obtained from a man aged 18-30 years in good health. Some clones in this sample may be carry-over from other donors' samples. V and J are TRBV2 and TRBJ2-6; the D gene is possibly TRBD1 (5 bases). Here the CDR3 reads CANARVSGANVLTF. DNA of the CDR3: TGTGCCAACGCCAGGGTCTCTGGGGCCAACGTCCTGACTTTC.